This TCR beta chain was sequenced during a study of T cell responses to AZD1222 COVID-19 vaccine (dated by TCRdb to about 2021). For the study in its entirety: AZD1222 recipients whose second dose came at about 4 weeks and those whose second dose came at about 12 weeks were combined into one group, since spike-specific TCR depth and breadth did not differ between the two schedules. A total of around 240 trial participants underwent TCR sequencing, of whom about 210 had received two doses of AZD1222 and 26 had received two doses of the MenACWY control vaccine. Trial participants were enrolled into age subgroups of 18-55, 56-69 and 70-plus years, which contained about 150, 28 and 57 TCR-sequenced participants, respectively.

The time point label, read with the paper, signifies: baseline before first vaccination. Samples from vaccinated people were obtained from the UK trials COV001 and COV002, which included a single-blind randomized controlled phase 2/3 trial of AZD1222 (ChAdOx1 nCoV-19) in healthy adults. For TCRbeta chain sequencing, PBMC samples from trial participants were taken at day 0 and at day 28 after the second dose. Of note for this clone: Its antigen target is currently unknown. Base qualities are missing; no much larger clone stands one base away.

Looking up the germline V gene yields CDR1 KGHDR and CDR2 SFDVKD. The CDR3 has 15 amino acids, counting the end cysteine and phenylalanine. The only DNA kept is the CDR3, 45 bases in frame from the first base. Relative to germline, V is 0 bases shorter and J is 4 bases shorter, with 11 bases between their ends. The CDR3 regions of human TCRbeta chains were subjected to immunosequencing. From the authors' description of their analysis: TCRs in the repertoires were compared against a reference library of SARS-CoV-2-specific TCRs that had been generated with the MIRA antigen-specificity platform. Breadth meant the fraction of unique TCRs that were SARS-CoV-2-associated, whereas depth meant the fraction of total T cells that were SARS-CoV-2-associated. Using the MIRA data, each spike-specific TCR was assigned both to the spike region to which the TCR was reactive and to a CD4 or CD8 class. Log10-transformed breadth and depth values were compared by one-way ANOVA with Sidak's multiple comparisons tests. Sourced from immuneACCESS, this table was stored by TCRdb with only in-frame sequences that have V and J called. A share of the clones is absent; for the studies checked, an unresolved V gene accounts for under half, and the remainder has no known explanation. V and J calls and clone size follow that table, whereas D and trimming were derived from the DNA. The table for this sample lists some 130,000 clones; 93% of them were counted only once. Approximately 5% of the sample is held by the ten biggest clonotypes.

Broad study findings and their caveats: In the small 56-69-year group, the increase in depth fell short of significance, most likely because of low power. The whole spike protein was spanned by vaccine-associated CD4 TCRs, and dominant responses were seen in regions 160-218 and 743-854. Only five or six AZD1222 recipients were SARS-CoV-2 seropositive at baseline, limiting conclusions about previously exposed vaccinees. Because no day 14 peak-response samples were available, the repertoires could be characterized only after the peak T cell response. A significant rise in spike-specific TCR breadth and depth was observed after two AZD1222 doses relative to day 0 and relative to MenACWY recipients. Reportedly, almost half of the unique spike-specific TCRs recognized epitopes lying outside the regions that are mutated in the B.1.351 and B.1.1.7 variants. Most participants were white British and females outnumbered males, and the authors suggested that clonal diversity may have been underestimated.

The V gene is TRBV24-1 and the J gene is TRBJ2-5; the D region possibly corresponds to TRBD2 (5 bases align). The source was peripheral blood, collected on day 0 of AZD1222 vaccination. This TCR was recovered from an adult in good health. The CDR3 region: CATSDLWASPETQYF. The DNA reads as follows: TGTGCCACCAGTGATTTGTGGGCTAGCCCAGAGACCCAGTACTTC.